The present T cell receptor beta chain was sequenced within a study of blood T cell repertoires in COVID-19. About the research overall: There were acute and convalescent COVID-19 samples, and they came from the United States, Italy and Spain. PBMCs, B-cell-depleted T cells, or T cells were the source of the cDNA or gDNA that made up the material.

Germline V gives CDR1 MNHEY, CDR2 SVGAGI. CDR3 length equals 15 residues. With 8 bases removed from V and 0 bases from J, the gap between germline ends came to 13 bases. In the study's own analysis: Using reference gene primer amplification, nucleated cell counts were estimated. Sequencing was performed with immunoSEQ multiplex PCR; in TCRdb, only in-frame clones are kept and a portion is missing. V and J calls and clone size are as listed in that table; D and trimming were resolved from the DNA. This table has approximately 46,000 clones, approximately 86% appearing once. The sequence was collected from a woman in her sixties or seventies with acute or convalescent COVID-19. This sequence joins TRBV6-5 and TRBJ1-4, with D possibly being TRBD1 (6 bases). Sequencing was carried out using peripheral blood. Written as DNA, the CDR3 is TGTGCCAGCGGAGGACAGAAGACAACTAATGAAAAACTGTTTTTT. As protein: CASGGQKTTNEKLFF.